This T cell receptor (beta chain) was recorded in a study of PD-1 blockade in classical Hodgkin lymphoma (dated by TCRdb to the early 2020s). Turning to the overall study: Nivolumab dosing was 3 mg/kg intravenously every 2 weeks, continuing until either disease progression or unacceptable toxicity. To define a peripheral blood immune signature of response to PD-1 blockade in classical Hodgkin lymphoma, the study combined TCR beta sequencing with CyTOF. Here is what the overall study found, with its caveats: Lower diversity was observed in patients in whom nivolumab was started less than 1 year after ASCT, and these patients were excluded from later analyses so that confounding by immune reconstitution would be avoided. A significant rise by C4D1 was seen in CD4+ but not CD8+ TCR diversity (p=0.0027 vs p=0.16), with the rise being most apparent in complete responders (p=0.02). The study covered only a single clinical trial cohort, and the causes of the repertoire differences, possibly disease activity or prior therapy, were still not defined. Trial patients achieving complete response had baseline diversity similar to newly diagnosed patients, whereas partial responders and progressors had significantly lower diversity. Newly diagnosed patients were reported to have lower baseline TCR diversity than healthy donors, and relapsed/refractory patients were reported to have lower baseline TCR diversity still.

In the paper's terms, the time point label means: cycle 1 day 1 (C1D1), immediately before nivolumab initiation. Relapse after autologous stem cell transplantation had occurred in all trial patients, and cohorts A, B and C were distinguished by prior brentuximab vedotin exposure. The trial cohort comprised 56 patients with relapsed/refractory classical Hodgkin lymphoma whose best overall responses were complete response, partial response or progressive disease. Trial patients were treated with single-agent nivolumab in the multi-cohort phase II CheckMate 205 trial. An independent review committee assessed best overall response by applying the 2007 International Working Group response criteria. Trial PBMCs were collected just before the start of nivolumab (C1D1) and during therapy at cycle 2 day 1 and cycle 4 day 1. Peripheral blood was collected in 8 mL Vacutainer Cell Preparation Tubes, from which PBMCs were isolated by centrifugation and then cryopreserved.

The Qiagen DNeasy kit was used to extract genomic DNA from unsorted PBMCs and from the negatively selected CD4+ and CD8+ fractions. TCR beta CDR3 regions were subjected to amplification by immunoSEQ multiplex PCR with primers that anneal to V and J segments. A synthetic immune receptor repertoire was used to minimize amplification bias, and any residual bias was removed computationally once sequencing was done. The study's processing was this. Custom Python scripts were used to quantify repertoire diversity as the Shannon entropy index. The unsorted, CD4+ and CD8+ repertoires were each analyzed separately, with the exception of combined analyses, where CD4+ and CD8+ sequences were merged in silico. Clonal expansion was defined as a frequency increase of at least 2-fold after treatment compared with C1D1, and clones undetected at baseline were assigned a pseudocount of 0.5. Clones with 0 or 1 copy at C1D1 were defined as singleton clones, while clones with 2 or more copies were defined as non-singleton clones. Clones expanded in unsorted samples were annotated as CD4+, CD8+ or unknown by matching protein sequences in sorted samples from the same patient. Wilcoxon tests on paired samples were used to test diversity changes from C1D1 to C4D1. The table was pulled from immuneACCESS by TCRdb, which kept in-frame rearrangements only. Such tables lose some clones; where checked, under half of the loss comes from unresolved V genes, and the rest has no known cause. The D gene and trimming were derived from the DNA, and the V and J assignments and clone size from that table. For this sample the table gives tens of thousands of clones, of which 88% were detected only once. The ten largest clones represent about 8.9% of the sample.

A remark on this clone: What antigen it recognizes has not been identified. The input lacks base qualities; no much larger clone sits a single base away.

Counted from cysteine to phenylalanine, this CDR3 has 15 amino acids. Just the 45-base CDR3 DNA is kept, in frame starting at base 1. As encoded in the germline V gene, CDR1 is SGHTA while CDR2 is FQGNSA. V gives up 2 bases and J gives up 6 bases, and the segment between their germline ends measures 14 bases. Recombination linked TRBV7-2 to TRBJ2-1; the D gene assignment is perhaps TRBD1 or TRBD2, with each matching 6 bases. The receptor's source is a human donor with classical Hodgkin lymphoma. The starting material was peripheral blood mononuclear cells (PBMCs), obtained at baseline. The sequenced DNA: TGTGCCAGCAGCTTATCCGGGGGCCTGCTCAATGAGCAGTTCTTC. This codes for CASSLSGGLLNEQFF.